The sequence of this T cell receptor (beta chain) was determined in a study of blood T cells in healthy people across ages. The germline V gene encodes CDR1 DFQATT and CDR2 SNEGSKA (reference sequence). The CDR3 contains 16 residues. With a J-beta primer mix and a sample-barcoded 5' primer, a second PCR ran 7 to 11 cycles. Each cDNA molecule, via a template-switch adaptor with 12 random nucleotides, was tagged. At least 2.5 million CDR3-containing paired-end reads were obtained per sample. TCRdb analysed the 5' RACE reads with MiXCR anew, one entry per CDR3 protein. The sample lists 1.5 million to 2 million distinct CDR3 sequences; less than 50% were seen once. This clonotype appeared a single time. The study drew donors from healthy Caucasian individuals in Russia aged about 6 to 90. Total RNA extracted from each sample amounted to at least 5 micrograms.

The TCR originated in a woman in her forties in good health. The chain links TRBV20-1 to TRBJ2-1, with 10 bases lining up with TRBD1. The DNA end is more similar to TRBJ2-7, so the J call may be wrong. Sequencing was done on a sample of blood. The CDR3 sequence: CSARHRDRGTYNEQYF. The CDR3 nucleotides are TGCAGTGCTAGGCACCGGGACAGGGGAACCTACAATGAGCAGTACTTC.